What follows are 14 T cell receptor beta chains derived from one specimen sequenced in a study of blood T cell repertoires in COVID-19. Some clones are missing from TCRdb's copy, which holds only in-frame ones; the method was immunoSEQ multiplex PCR. The profile shows around 100,000 clones, more than 65% of them singletons. The sequenced sample consisted of peripheral blood. All receptors come from a man in his 70s with active or convalescent COVID-19.

This chain uses TRBV28 with TRBJ1-5, with TRBD1 as a possible D gene (6 bases). Germline lookup yields CDR1 MDHEN and CDR2 SYDVKM. V was trimmed by 5 bases and J by 9 bases, leaving 20 bases between them. CDR3 size: 15 residues. CDR3 bases: TGTGCCAGCAGTGCCCCGGGACAACTGGTCAGGCCCCAGCATTTT. Its protein product is CASSAPGQLVRPQHF. The whole variable domain, filled in from reference TRBV28 and TRBJ1-5, reads DVKVTQSSRYLVKRTGEKVFLECVQDMDHENMFWYRQDPGLGLRLIYFSYDVKMKEKGDIPEGYSVSREKKERFSLILESASTNQTSMYLCASSAPGQLVRPQHFGDGTRLSIL.

The chain couples TRBV5-6 to TRBJ2-5; 8 nucleotides match TRBD2. Germline V gene sequence: CDR1 SGHDT, CDR2 YYEEEE. Losses at the gene ends were 0 bases for V and 5 bases for J; bases not matched to a gene: 15. This CDR3 is 18 amino acids long. The CDR3 protein is CASSLAWREALVGETQYF. In DNA, the CDR3 is TGTGCCAGCAGCTTGGCCTGGCGGGAGGCCCTAGTGGGGGAGACCCAGTACTTC.

The chain has TRBV9 and TRBJ2-1; 7 bases line up with TRBD1. CDR1 and CDR2 (germline): SGDLS, YYNGEE. Unmatched junction bases numbered 4, after V lost 0 bases and J lost 4 bases. This CDR3 has 15 residues. The DNA for the CDR3 is TGTGCCAGCAGCGTAGTAGGACAGGTATACAATGAGCAGTTCTTC. This translates into CASSVVGQVYNEQFF.

The chain has TRBV19 and TRBJ1-2; D is unresolved. V lost 11 bases and J lost 5, with 15 bases in between. The CDR3 length is 12 residues. In germline, CDR1 is LNHDA, CDR2 SQIVND (reference sequence). The CDR3 nucleotides are TGTGCCTCCAGTCAGCGGGGATATGGCTACACCTTC. This sequence encodes CASSQRGYGYTF. The complete variable domain, with remaining parts taken from reference TRBV19 and TRBJ1-2, reads DGGITQSPKYLFRKEGQNVTLSCEQNLNHDAMYWYRQDPGQGLRLIYYSQIVNDFQKGDIAEGYSVSREKKESFPLTVTSAQKNPTAFYLCASSQRGYGYTFGSGTRLTVV.

The chain links TRBV12-3 or TRBV12-4 to TRBJ1-1; possible D gene TRBD1, 6 bases. The CDR3 runs 13 residues. V lost 9 bases and J lost 9, with 20 bases in between. The CDR3 loop is CASGSYRTVKAFF. In DNA form, the CDR3 reads TGTGCCAGTGGGTCTTATAGGACAGTCAAAGCTTTCTTT.

V and J are TRBV11-2 and TRBJ1-2, with 10 positions matching TRBD1. The V and J ends lost 4 bases and 4 bases, in that order; junction bases with no gene match: 3. The CDR3 runs 14 residues. Germline V CDR1 and CDR2: SGHAT, FQNNGV. The CDR3 nucleotides read TGTGCCAGCAGCTGGGGACAGGGGTTCTATGGCTACACCTTC. Amino acid sequence: CASSWGQGFYGYTF. Drawing the rest from reference TRBV11-2 and TRBJ1-2, the complete variable domain is EAGVAQSPRYKIIEKRQSVAFWCNPISGHATLYWYQQILGQGPKLLIQFQNNGVVDDSQLPKDRFSAERLKGVDSTLKIQPAKLEDSAVYLCASSWGQGFYGYTFGSGTRLTVV.

The rearrangement links TRBV6-1 to TRBJ1-3; TRBD1 is a possible D gene (6 bases). CDR3 size: 17 residues. The ends were cut back, 6 bases at V and 3 bases at J, with 21 bases in the middle. Germline V gene lookup returns CDR1 MNHNS and CDR2 SASEGT. The CDR3 DNA reads as TGTGCCAGCAGAGAAACTCCGAGGGGGATTAGTGGAAACACCATATATTTT. Translation: CASRETPRGISGNTIYF.

The chain uses TRBV7-9 and TRBJ2-2; a possible D gene is TRBD1 (6 bases). Germline CDR1 reads SEHNR; CDR2 reads FQNEAQ (reference sequence). CDR3 length: 15 residues. V dropped 5 bases and J dropped 0 bases, with 10 bases sitting between them. CDR3 sequence (DNA): TGTGCCAGCAGCCCGGACAGACCGAACACCGGGGAGCTGTTTTTT. The encoded protein is CASSPDRPNTGELFF.

The chain links TRBV6-5 to TRBJ1-2; D unclear. The CDR3 runs 13 residues. Germline CDR1 reads MNHEY; CDR2 reads SVGAGI. Trimming removed 0 bases at V and 8 bases at J, with 10 bases between. The CDR3 nucleotides read TGTGCCAGCAGTTACTCGAAAACCTACGGCTACACCTTC. Translated, it gives CASSYSKTYGYTF.

The chain has TRBV24-1 and TRBJ2-5; the D is unclear. V lost 7 bases and J 5 bases, leaving 10 bases between the germline ends. The germline gives CDR1 KGHDR, CDR2 SFDVKD. The CDR3 is 12 residues long. CDR3 amino acids: CATSATEETQYF. As DNA, the CDR3 is TGTGCCACCAGCGCAACAGAGGAGACCCAGTACTTC.

The V call is TRBV20-1, the J call TRBJ1-2; possibly TRBD1 for D (5 bases). CDR3 length equals 17 residues. V dropped 5 bases and J dropped 5 bases, with 27 bases sitting between them. Germline CDR1 is DFQATT and CDR2 is SNEGSKA (reference sequence). Here the CDR3 reads CSAGVGGEGWVLYGYTF. The CDR3, as DNA: TGCAGTGCTGGTGTGGGGGGTGAAGGCTGGGTCCTTTATGGCTACACCTTC.

On this clone itself: The junction shows a germline mismatch at one end, possibly a read error. The chain joins TRBV7-7 to TRBJ2-1; 11 bases agree with TRBD1. CDR3 size: 15 residues. Germline loops: CDR1 SSHAT, CDR2 FNYEAQ (reference sequence). CDR3 in amino acids: CASSQGQGAGNEQFF. Written as DNA, the CDR3 is TGTGCTAGCAGCCAAGGACAGGGGGCAGGCAATGAGCAGTTCTTC.

The chain carries TRBV11-2 and TRBJ2-7; 9 bases match TRBD1. Trimming removed 1 base from V and 1 base from J; junction bases left unmatched: 5. The CDR3 length is 16 residues. Germline assignment: CDR1 SGHAT and CDR2 FQNNGV. CDR3 coding DNA: TGTGCCAGCAGCTTAGCATCCGGGACAGGGTCCTACGAGCAGTACTTC. Protein: CASSLASGTGSYEQYF.

This clone was detected once. The junction departs from the called germline gene at one end, perhaps through a read error. The chain is built from TRBV3-1 (or the pseudogene TRBV3-2) and TRBJ1-2; D is unclear. Germline lookup yields CDR1 LGHDT and CDR2 YNNKEL (reference sequence). The CDR3 has 14 amino acids. The CDR3 DNA reads as TGTGCCAGCAGCCAAGCCGGCCGAAAACAGCCGGTCCTCTTC. Translated, it gives CASSQAGRKQPVLF.